This T cell receptor beta chain comes out of a study of blood T cells in healthy people across ages. Sample-barcoded 5' priming and a J-beta primer mix drove a second PCR of about 7 to 12 cycles. MiXCR was run by TCRdb on the 5' RACE reads, yielding one entry per CDR3 protein. The sample gives about 760,000 distinct CDR3 sequences, 56% of which show up once; 20% to 30% is in the top ten. The CDR3 extends over 14 amino acids. The junction had 9 bases not matched to a gene; V was cut back by 6 bases and J by 7 bases. Looked up from germline, CDR1 is SGHRS and CDR2 is YFSETQ. Details on this clonotype: Its specificity is unknown.

Study findings and constraints: Without sorted subsets, naive and antigen-experienced compartments could not be conclusively compared. In older individuals, TCR beta diversity per million T cells was lower, falling roughly linearly with age.

Material for sequencing was blood. This rearrangement joins TRBV5-1 to TRBJ2-7, with TRBD2 identical over 11 bases. The TCR comes from a man aged 40-49 years in good health. CDR3 sequence (DNA): TGCGCCAGCAAAGGACTAGCGGGCGTTGGGGAGCAGTACTTC. Amino acids: CASKGLAGVGEQYF.